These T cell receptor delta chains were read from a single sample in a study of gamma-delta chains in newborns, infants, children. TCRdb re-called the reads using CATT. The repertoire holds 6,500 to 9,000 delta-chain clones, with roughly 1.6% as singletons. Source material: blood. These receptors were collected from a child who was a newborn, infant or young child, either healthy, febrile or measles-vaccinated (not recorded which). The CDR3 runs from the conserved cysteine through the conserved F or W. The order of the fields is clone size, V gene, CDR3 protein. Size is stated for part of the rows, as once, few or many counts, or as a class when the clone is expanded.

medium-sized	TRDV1	CALGPRRSPLGFYTDKLIF
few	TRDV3	CAKNHWGNKYTDKLIF
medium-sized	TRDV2	CACDPLGDTKSLWDTRQMFF
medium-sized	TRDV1	CALEMVAADKLIF
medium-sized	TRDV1	CALGEGMGAYTDKLIF
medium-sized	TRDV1	CALGELPSVLLGIPPYTDKLIF
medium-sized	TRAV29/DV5	CAASVCNFPSSPPETAQLFF
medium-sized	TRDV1	CALGESRGHTDKLIF
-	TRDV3	CAFSLSGGYIDTDKLIF
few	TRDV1	CALGEQPSPKGNWGFSWDTRQMFF
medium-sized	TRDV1	CALGEKFEWGTGGTDKLIF
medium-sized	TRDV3	CACGNTGGLYTDKLIF
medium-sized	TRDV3	CASRNSSPGRQFTDKLIF
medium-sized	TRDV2	CACDPSWDTRQMFF
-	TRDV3	CAFPPPLNWGIREGTVRYTDKLIF
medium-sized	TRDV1	CALGELVEYWGILGYTDKLIF
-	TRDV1	CALGELPVLGDTSDKLIF
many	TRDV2	CACDVLGDRSWDTRQMFF
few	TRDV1	CALGSPSPTGGPYTDKLIF
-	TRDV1	CALGKLGARTPDKLIF
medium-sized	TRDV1	CALGPRGYENTDKLIF
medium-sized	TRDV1	CALGEKVVSTDKLIF
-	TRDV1	CALGGPGHLRDWGIRNTDKLIF
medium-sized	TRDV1	CALGGRGYNKLIF
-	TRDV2	CACDTVAVGATLSWDTRQMFF
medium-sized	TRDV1	CALGNPWDVVGDTHTDKLIF
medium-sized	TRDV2	CACDTVTGRGTAQLFF
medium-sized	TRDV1	CALGWKGYETGGEHTDKLIF
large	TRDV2	CACDTGGYGPWDTRQMFF
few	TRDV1	CALGALAFF
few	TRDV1	CALGEYYLGVYVYTDKLIF
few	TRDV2	CAASAYWGINEVTWDTRQMFF
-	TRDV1	CALGVEPFLPLGSGKLIF
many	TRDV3	CAFSNEGGGSITDKLIF
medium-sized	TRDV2	CACDRGIRRGSWDTRQMFF
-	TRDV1	CALGGPPSTSWGMRGKLIF